The TCR beta chain under discussion was sequenced for a study of cytomegalovirus exposure and HLA in healthy donors. Generated by immunoSEQ multiplex PCR, the TCRdb table keeps only in-frame clones and is missing some. This table holds about 160,000 clones, about 90% found once. Between the trimmed V and J ends, which lost 2 bases and 5 bases, there was a span of 13 bases. The V gene's germline CDR1 is SGHTA and CDR2 FQGTGA. The CDR3 extends over 15 amino acids. Whole-study findings and limits: In the 90 to 150 validation repertoires, more than 85% of cluster scores exceeded 0, per a later analysis.

Remarks on this clone: The antigen is not known.

The donors were members of the validation cohort, which comprised 90 to 150 subjects and was separate from the first cohort of roughly 700 subjects. The clonotype originates from a woman younger than 35 in good health and CMV-seropositive. The sample taken for sequencing was PBMCs. The chain uses TRBV7-3 and TRBJ2-1; a possible D gene is TRBD2 (6 bases). The CDR3 is CASSLGTGANNEQFF. The CDR3 nucleotides are TGTGCCAGCAGCTTAGGGACGGGAGCAAACAATGAGCAGTTCTTC.